This T cell receptor (beta chain) was obtained from a study of blood T cell repertoires in COVID-19. About the study: Samples of COVID-19 (acute and convalescent) were obtained from the United States, Italy and Spain. Nucleic acid was either cDNA or gDNA, and it came from T cells, B-cell-depleted T cells, or PBMCs.

Germline values: CDR1 SNHLY, CDR2 FYNNEI. V was clipped by 4 bases and J by 0 bases, with 12 bases between them. The CDR3 runs to 16 residues. Authors' methods: Nucleated cell counts were estimated from reference gene primer amplification. Profiling relied on immunoSEQ multiplex PCR, and the TCRdb table lists in-frame clones only, not all of them. The D gene and trimming were derived from the DNA, and the V and J assignments and clone size from that table. Seen here are about 220,000 clones, around 82% observed once, and the top ten hold more than 8%. Material for sequencing was peripheral blood. This chain joins TRBV2 and TRBJ2-2, with D possibly being TRBD1 (5 bases). The receptor comes from a woman aged 50 to 60 with acute or convalescent COVID-19. CDR3 sequence: CASSGLQGSNTGELFF. The DNA for the CDR3 is TGTGCCAGCAGTGGGCTTCAGGGCTCGAACACCGGGGAGCTGTTTTTT.